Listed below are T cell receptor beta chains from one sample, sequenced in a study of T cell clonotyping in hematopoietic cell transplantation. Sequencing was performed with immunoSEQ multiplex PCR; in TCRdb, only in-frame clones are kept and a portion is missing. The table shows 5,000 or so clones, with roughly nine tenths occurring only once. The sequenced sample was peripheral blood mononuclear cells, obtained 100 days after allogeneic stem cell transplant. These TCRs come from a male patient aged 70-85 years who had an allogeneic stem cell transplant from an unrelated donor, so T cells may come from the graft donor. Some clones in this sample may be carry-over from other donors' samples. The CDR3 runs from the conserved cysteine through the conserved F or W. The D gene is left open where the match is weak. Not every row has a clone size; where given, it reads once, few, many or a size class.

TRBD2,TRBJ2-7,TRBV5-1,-,TGCGCCAGCAGCAACCCTAGCGGGAGTATCGACGAGCAGTACTTC,CASSNPSGSIDEQYF
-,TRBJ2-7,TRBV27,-,TGTGCCAGCACTTTAACCGGGACGGGTAGCTCCTACGAGCAGTACTTC,CASTLTGTGSSYEQYF
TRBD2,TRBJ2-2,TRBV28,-,TGTGCCAGCAGTTTATGGAGGCTAGCGGAAGGGGCCGGGGAGCTGTTTTTT,CASSLWRLAEGAGELFF
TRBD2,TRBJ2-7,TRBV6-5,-,TGTGCCAGCAGAAGCGGGGGGAGCGGGTCCTACGAGCAGTACTTC,CASRSGGSGSYEQYF
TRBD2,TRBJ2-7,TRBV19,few,TGTGCCAGTAGTATCAGACTAGCGGGGGTCTACGAGCAGTACTTC,CASSIRLAGVYEQYF
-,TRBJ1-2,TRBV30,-,TGTGCCTGGAGTTTCGATCTGGGTGAAGGGGGCTACACCTTC,CAWSFDLGEGGYTF
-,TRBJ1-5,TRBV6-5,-,TGTGCCAGCAGGGGGTCGAATCAGCCCCAGCATTTT,CASRGSNQPQHF
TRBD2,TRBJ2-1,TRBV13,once,TGTGCCAGCAGCTTAAGTGGGGCGGGGGCCTACAATGAGCAGTTCTTC,CASSLSGAGAYNEQFF
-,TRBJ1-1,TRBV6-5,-,TGTGCCAGCACAGGCAGGAGGATATCTGAAGCTTTCTTT,CASTGRRISEAFF
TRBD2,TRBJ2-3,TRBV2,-,TGTGCCAGCAGTCCTAGCGGGAGTACAGATACGCAGTATTTT,CASSPSGSTDTQYF
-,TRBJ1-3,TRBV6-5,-,TGTGCCAGCAGTTACTCGACTCGACCGGCCTCGAACACCATATATTTT,CASSYSTRPASNTIYF
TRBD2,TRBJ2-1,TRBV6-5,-,TGTGCCAGCAGATTTCTAGCGGGATTTCGTAATGAGCAGTTCTTC,CASRFLAGFRNEQFF
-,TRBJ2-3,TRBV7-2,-,TGTGCCAGCAGCTTGTGGGGGAGCACAGATACGCAGTATTTT,CASSLWGSTDTQYF
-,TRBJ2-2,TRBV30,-,TGTGCCTGTTGTACCGTGGAGCTGTTTTTT,CACCTVELFF
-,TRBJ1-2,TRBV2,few,TGTGCCAGCAGTGAGGCAGCTAGATCAAACTATGGCTACACCTTC,CASSEAARSNYGYTF
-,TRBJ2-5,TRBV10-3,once,TGTGCCATCAGTGAGCTGGGGGGTGGACAAGAGACCCAGTACTTC,CAISELGGGQETQYF
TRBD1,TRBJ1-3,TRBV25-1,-,TGTGCCAGCAGCCGGAGTGGGACAGCCAACTCTGGAAACACCATATATTTT,CASSRSGTANSGNTIYF
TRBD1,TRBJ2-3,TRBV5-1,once,TGCGCCAGCAGCTTAGGGACAGGAGGGGGCACAGATACGCAGTATTTT,CASSLGTGGGTDTQYF
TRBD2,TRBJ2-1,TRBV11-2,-,TGTGCCAGCAGCTTATCCCGGACTAGCGGGAGGATCAGGAATGAGCAGTTCTTC,CASSLSRTSGRIRNEQFF
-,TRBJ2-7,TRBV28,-,TGTGCCAGCAGTCTAAGATCGGCGTGGCAGTACTTC,CASSLRSAWQYF
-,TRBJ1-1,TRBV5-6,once,TGTGCCAGCAGCTTGGATCTGGGGGCCGTTGAAGCTTTCTTT,CASSLDLGAVEAFF
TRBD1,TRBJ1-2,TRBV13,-,TGTGCCAGCAGCTTAGCCGGACAGGACGCGATTTATGGCTACACCTTC,CASSLAGQDAIYGYTF
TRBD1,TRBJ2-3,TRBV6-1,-,TGTGCCACCGAACAGGGGGCCGGCACAGATACGCAGTATTTT,CATEQGAGTDTQYF
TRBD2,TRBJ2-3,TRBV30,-,TGTGCCTGGAATTTAGGGAGGGGCACAGATACGCAGTATTTT,CAWNLGRGTDTQYF
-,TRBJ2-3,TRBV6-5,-,TGTGCCAGCAGTGTTGGGACCACAGATACGCAGTATTTT,CASSVGTTDTQYF
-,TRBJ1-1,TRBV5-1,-,TGCGCCAGCAGCTTCGGAGGCGGGGAGACCACTGAAGCTTTCTTT,CASSFGGGETTEAFF
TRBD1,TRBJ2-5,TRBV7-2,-,TGTGCCAGCAGCCGCGACAGGGGCGGGGAGACCCAGTACTTC,CASSRDRGGETQYF
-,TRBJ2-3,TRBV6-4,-,TGTGCCAGCAGGGAAACGGGGAGCACAGATACGCAGTATTTT,CASRETGSTDTQYF
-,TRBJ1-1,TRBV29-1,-,TGCAGCGTGGCCGGACAGCTGAACACTGAAGCTTTCTTT,CSVAGQLNTEAFF
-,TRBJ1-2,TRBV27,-,TGTGCCAGCAGTTTCAGTGGGATGGGGGGCTACACCTTC,CASSFSGMGGYTF
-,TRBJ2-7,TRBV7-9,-,TGTGCCAGCAGAGGCAGGGCGAACTACGAGCAGTACTTC,CASRGRANYEQYF
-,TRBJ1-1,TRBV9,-,TGTGCCAGCAGCGTAGTTTTAAGAAGTGAAGCTTTCTTT,CASSVVLRSEAFF
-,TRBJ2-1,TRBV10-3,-,TGTGCCATCAGTGTCTCCAATGAGCAGTTCTTC,CAISVSNEQFF
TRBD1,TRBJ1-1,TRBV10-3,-,TGTGCCATCAGTGACGGACAGGGGCCTATGAACACTGAAGCTTTCTTT,CAISDGQGPMNTEAFF
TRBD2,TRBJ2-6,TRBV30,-,TGTGCCTGGAGACTAATGACTAGCGGGAGGGCCCCTGGGGCCAACGTCCTGACTTTC,CAWRLMTSGRAPGANVLTF
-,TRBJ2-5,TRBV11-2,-,TGTGCCAGCAGCCCTCGTGGCGGAGAGACCCAGTACTTC,CASSPRGGETQYF
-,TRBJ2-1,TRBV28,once,TGTGCCAGCAGTTTGGTACGGGAGCTCTCCTACAATGAGCAGTTCTTC,CASSLVRELSYNEQFF
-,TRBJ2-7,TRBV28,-,TGTGCCAGCAGTTTAACAGGGCACCTCTTCGAGCAGTACTTC,CASSLTGHLFEQYF
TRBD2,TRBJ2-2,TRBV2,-,TGTGCCAGCAAGAAGCGGGATTCGCCCGGGGAGCTGTTTTTT,CASKKRDSPGELFF
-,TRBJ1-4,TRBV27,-,TGTGCCAGCAGCAGGACAGTTGCAACTAATGAAAAACTGTTTTTT,CASSRTVATNEKLFF
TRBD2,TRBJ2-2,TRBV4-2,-,TGTGCCAGCAGCCAAGATAACCGGTCCCCGGGACTAGCGGGAGACGGGGAGCTGTTTTTT,CASSQDNRSPGLAGDGELFF
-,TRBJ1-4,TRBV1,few,TGCACCAGCAGCCAAGAGGTAGGGCCGAATGAAAAACTGTTTTTT,CTSSQEVGPNEKLFF
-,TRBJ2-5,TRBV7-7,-,TGTGCCAGCAGCTTAACTCCAGCGGGCGGCCCAGAGACCCAGTACTTC,CASSLTPAGGPETQYF
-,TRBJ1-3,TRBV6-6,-,TGTGCCAGCAGCCACTCCGGGGCTGGAAACACCATATATTTT,CASSHSGAGNTIYF
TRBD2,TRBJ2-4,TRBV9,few,TGTGCCAGCAGCGACCCGACTAGCGGAGCCAAAAACATTCAGTACTTC,CASSDPTSGAKNIQYF
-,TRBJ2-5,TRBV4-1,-,TGCGCCAGCAGCCAAGAAGGGCCAGAAGGGACCCAGTACTTC,CASSQEGPEGTQYF
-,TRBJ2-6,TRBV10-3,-,TGTGCCATCAGTCCCGGTTCTGGGGCCAACGTCCTGACTTTC,CAISPGSGANVLTF
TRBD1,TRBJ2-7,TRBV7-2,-,TGTGCCAGCAGCTTAATGGGACAGGGTCCCTACGAGCAGTACTTC,CASSLMGQGPYEQYF
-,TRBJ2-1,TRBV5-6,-,TGTGCCAGCAGCTTGGGTTGGAGCTCCTACAATGAGCAGTTCTTC,CASSLGWSSYNEQFF